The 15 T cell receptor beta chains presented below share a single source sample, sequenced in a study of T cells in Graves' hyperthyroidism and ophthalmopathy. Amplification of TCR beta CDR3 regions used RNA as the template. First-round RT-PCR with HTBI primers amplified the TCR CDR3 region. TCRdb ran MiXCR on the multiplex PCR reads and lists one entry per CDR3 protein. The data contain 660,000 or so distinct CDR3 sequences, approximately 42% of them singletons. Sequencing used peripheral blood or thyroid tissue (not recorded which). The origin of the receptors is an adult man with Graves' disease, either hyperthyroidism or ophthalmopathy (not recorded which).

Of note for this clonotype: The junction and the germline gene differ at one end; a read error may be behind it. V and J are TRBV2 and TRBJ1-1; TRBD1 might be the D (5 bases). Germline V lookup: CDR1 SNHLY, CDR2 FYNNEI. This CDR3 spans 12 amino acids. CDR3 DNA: TGTTCCAGCAGTAGTGACAGCCCCGAAGCTTTCTTT. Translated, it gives CSSSSDSPEAFF.

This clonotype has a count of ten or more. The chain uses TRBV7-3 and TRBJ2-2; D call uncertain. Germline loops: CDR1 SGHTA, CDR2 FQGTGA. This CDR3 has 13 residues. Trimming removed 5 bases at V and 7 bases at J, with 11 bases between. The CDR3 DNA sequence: TGTGCCAGCAGCCCTACATTCGGCGGGGAGCTGTTTTTT. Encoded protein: CASSPTFGGELFF.

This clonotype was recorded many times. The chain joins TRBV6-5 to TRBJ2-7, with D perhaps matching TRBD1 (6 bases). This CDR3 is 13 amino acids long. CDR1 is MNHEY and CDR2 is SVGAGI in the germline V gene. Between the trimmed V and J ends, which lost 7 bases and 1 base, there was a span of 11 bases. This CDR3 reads CASTDQGSYEQYF. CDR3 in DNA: TGTGCCAGCACCGACCAGGGGTCCTACGAGCAGTACTTC.

The CDR3: CASSFIPNRGYEQYF. Here the CDR3 DNA reads TGTGCCAGCAGCTTCATACCGAACAGGGGTTACGAGCAGTACTTC. The V and J genes are TRBV7-2 and TRBJ2-7, with 7 bases fitting TRBD1. J gave up 4 bases and V 3 bases, and 9 bases lay outside the gene matches. Germline V lookup: CDR1 SGHTA, CDR2 FQGNSA. The CDR3 consists of 15 residues.

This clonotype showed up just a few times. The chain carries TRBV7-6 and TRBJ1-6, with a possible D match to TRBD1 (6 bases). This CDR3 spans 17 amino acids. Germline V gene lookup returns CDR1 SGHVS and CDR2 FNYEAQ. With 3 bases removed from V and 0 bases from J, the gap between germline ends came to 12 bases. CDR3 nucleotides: TGTGCCAGCAGCTTGACAGGAACCGGCTCCTATAATTCACCCCTCCACTTT. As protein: CASSLTGTGSYNSPLHF.

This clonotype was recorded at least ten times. The CDR3, as DNA: TGTGCCAGCAGTGAAAAAGTGCGTAACAATCAGCCCCAGCATTTT. Protein sequence: CASSEKVRNNQPQHF. The J gene is TRBJ1-5, the V gene TRBV2; unclear D gene. The ends were cut back, 2 bases at V and 3 bases at J, with 11 bases in the middle. This CDR3 has 15 residues. In germline, CDR1 is SNHLY, CDR2 FYNNEI. Combining the CDR3 with reference TRBV2 and TRBJ1-5 gives the whole variable domain EPEVTQTPSHQVTQMGQEVILRCVPISNHLYFYWYRQILGQKVEFLVSFYNNEISEKSEIFDDQFSVERPDGSNFTLKIRSTKLEDSAMYFCASSEKVRNNQPQHFGDGTRLSIL.

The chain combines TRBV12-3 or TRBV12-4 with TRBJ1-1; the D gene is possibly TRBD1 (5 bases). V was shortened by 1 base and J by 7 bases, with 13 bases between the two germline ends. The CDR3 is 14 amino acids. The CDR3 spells CASSLVAGVDEAFF. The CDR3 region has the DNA TGTGCCAGCAGTTTAGTTGCGGGGGTAGATGAAGCTTTCTTT.

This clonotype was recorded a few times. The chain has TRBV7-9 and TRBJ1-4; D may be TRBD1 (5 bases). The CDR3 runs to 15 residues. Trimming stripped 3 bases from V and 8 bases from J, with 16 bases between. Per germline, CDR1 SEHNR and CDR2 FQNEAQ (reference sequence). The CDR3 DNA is TGTGCCAGCAGCTTCGGCCCAGGGAGATACGAAAAACTGTTTTTT. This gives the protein CASSFGPGRYEKLFF.

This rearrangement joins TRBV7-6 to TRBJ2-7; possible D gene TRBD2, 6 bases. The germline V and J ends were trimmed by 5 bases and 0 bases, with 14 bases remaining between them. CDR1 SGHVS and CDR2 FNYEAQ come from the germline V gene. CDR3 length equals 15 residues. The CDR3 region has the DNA TGTGCCAGCAGCCACCATATCGGGAGCTCCTACGAGCAGTACTTC. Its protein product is CASSHHIGSSYEQYF.

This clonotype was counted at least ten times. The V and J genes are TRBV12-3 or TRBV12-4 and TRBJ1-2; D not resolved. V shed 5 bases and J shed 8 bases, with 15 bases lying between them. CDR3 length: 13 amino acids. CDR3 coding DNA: TGTGCCAGCAGTCCTGTTTCCCTGGGCGGCTACACCTTC. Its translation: CASSPVSLGGYTF.

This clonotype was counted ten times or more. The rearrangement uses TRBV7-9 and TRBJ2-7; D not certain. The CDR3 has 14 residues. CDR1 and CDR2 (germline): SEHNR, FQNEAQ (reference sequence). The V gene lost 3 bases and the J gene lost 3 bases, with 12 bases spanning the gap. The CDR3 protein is CASSFGGPNYEQYF. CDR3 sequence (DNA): TGTGCCAGCAGCTTTGGTGGGCCGAACTACGAGCAGTACTTC.

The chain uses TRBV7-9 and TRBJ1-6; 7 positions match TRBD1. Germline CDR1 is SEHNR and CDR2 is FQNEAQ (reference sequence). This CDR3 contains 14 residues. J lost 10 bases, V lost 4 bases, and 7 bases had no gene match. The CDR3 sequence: CASSSDRAGSPLHF. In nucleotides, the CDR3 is TGTGCCAGCAGCTCCGACAGGGCTGGATCACCCCTCCACTTT.

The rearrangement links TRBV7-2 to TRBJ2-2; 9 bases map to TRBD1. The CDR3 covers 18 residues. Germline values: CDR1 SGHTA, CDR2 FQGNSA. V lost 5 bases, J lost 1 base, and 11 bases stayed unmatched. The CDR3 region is CASSQPPGQGRNTGELFF. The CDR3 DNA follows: TGTGCCAGCAGCCAGCCACCGGGACAGGGAAGGAACACCGGGGAGCTGTTTTTT.

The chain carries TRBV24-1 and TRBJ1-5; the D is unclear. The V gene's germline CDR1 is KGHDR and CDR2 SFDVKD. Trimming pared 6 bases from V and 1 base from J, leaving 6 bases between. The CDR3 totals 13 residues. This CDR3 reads CATSIGSNQPQHF. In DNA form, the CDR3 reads TGTGCCACCAGTATAGGGAGCAATCAGCCCCAGCATTTT.

CDR3 in DNA: TGTGCCAGCAGTTCCACGGGACAGCCTAATGAAAAACTGTTTTTT. Amino acid sequence: CASSSTGQPNEKLFF. V is TRBV27 and J is TRBJ1-4; 7 nucleotides line up with TRBD1. Germline trimming cut 4 bases from V and 3 bases from J; bases unmatched to any gene: 5. The CDR3 extends over 15 amino acids. Germline values: CDR1 MNHEY, CDR2 SMNVEV (reference sequence).